What follows is one T cell receptor (beta chain) and its context. Its target antigen remains unknown. No much larger clonotype is one base removed from it; base qualities were not supplied. The meaning of the sample's treatment or condition label: approximately nine-day PBMC culture with coronavirus spike peptide pools or control peptides (ViraFEST assay). The ViraFEST assay was used in the study, in which antigen-specific T cells were expanded with peptide pools and expanded clonotypes were subsequently identified by TCR sequencing. Negative nucleocapsid antibody tests before and after vaccination confirmed that the healthy vaccine recipients had no prior SARS-CoV-2 infection. Each well held some 2 million PBMCs cultured with roughly 10 ug/ml peptide pools in IMDM containing approximately 5% human AB serum and around 10 IU/ml IL-2. Half of the culture medium was replaced with fresh IL-2-containing medium on days 3 and 7. Once the cells had been in culture for around 10 days, the EasySep CD4+ T cell isolation kit was used to isolate CD4+ T cells by negative selection. Ficoll-Paque Plus gradient centrifugation was used to isolate PBMCs from whole blood, and the isolated PBMCs were then either used fresh or cryopreserved at -140C. In general, triplicate wells were set up for every culture condition.

V was cut back by 7 bases and J by 10 bases, leaving a gap of 28 bases between them. The germline V gene gives CDR1 as SNHLY and CDR2 as FYNNEI. From the cysteine through the phenylalanine, the CDR3 covers 16 amino acids. The entry retains the CDR3 DNA only, 48 bases that are in frame from base 1. These data originate in a study of vaccination and CD4 T cells after COVID-19 (dated 2022 in TCRdb). Notes on the research overall: The convalescent cohort included six males and four females, with two Hispanic individuals, seven Caucasians, two Asians and one multiracial person. Control cultures used a CEFX viral epitope pool as positive control, an HIV-1 Nef peptide pool as negative control, or no peptide. Post-COVID blood samples were collected from convalescent patients a median of approximately 100 days after diagnosis, with a range of about 35 to 161 days. Participants got two doses of the Pfizer-BioNTech BNT162b2 vaccine (n=8) or two doses of the Moderna mRNA-1273 vaccine (n=2). Post-vaccine blood samples were collected a median of about 11 weeks after the second vaccine dose, ranging from about 13 to 250 days. The spike-specific CD4+ TCR repertoire was compared before and after mRNA vaccination in ten to eleven COVID-19 convalescent patients and a few infection-naive healthy vaccine recipients. The cultures were stimulated with overlapping spike peptide pools from SARS-CoV-2 and from the common cold coronaviruses HCoV-NL63, HCoV-OC43 and HCoV-229E.

Library prep was done by PCR. TCR sequencing of DNA from cultured CD4+ T cells used the Oncomine TCR Beta short-read assay at the Johns Hopkins FTIC core. The QIAamp micro DNA kit was used to extract genomic DNA from the cultured CD4+ T cells. The Oncomine TCR Beta libraries from cultured CD4+ T cells were pooled using unique dual indexes and then sequenced on an Illumina iSeq 100. As for how the authors treated the data: Non-productive sequences were removed, and CDR3s not starting with C, not ending with F or W, or shorter than 7 amino acids were discarded. Antigen-specific clonotypes were identified using the MANAFEST web application through comparison of peptide-stimulated wells with reference and other culture wells. To be called positive, a clone needed an FDR below 0.05, an odds ratio above 5, and a productive frequency above 0.1% in at least two of three replicate wells. A clonotype counted as cross-reactive if it showed significant expansion both in the SARS-CoV-2 spike wells and in at least one common cold coronavirus spike condition. Levenshtein distances (stringdist) and unrooted phylogenetic trees (ape) in R version 3.6.1 were used to assess CDR3 homology. TCRdb reworked the public reads: Q25 trimming with fastp, MiXCR clone assembly, productive beta chains retained. Rows merge per CDR3 protein into single entries with the most common DNA and genes. These V and J calls originate from TCRdb's pipeline instead of the authors' own analysis. In all, the sample holds tens of thousands of distinct CDR3 sequences, and approximately 44% of those were seen once. The ten largest clonotypes hold 19% of the sample.

What the authors observed across the whole study: The median count of SARS-CoV-2-reactive clonotypes went up from some 23 after infection to 38 after vaccination, although the change was not significant. Of the vaccine-specific clones in convalescent patients, 304 of 307, or nearly all, reacted only to SARS-CoV-2 spike and did not cross-react with common cold coronaviruses. In convalescent patients, a median around 86% of post-vaccine SARS-CoV-2-reactive clones were detected only after vaccination, suggesting vaccine-specific priming. Relatively few convalescent patients were included in the study, and early timepoints after natural infection were not analyzed.

This receptor was identified in a human donor who received a COVID-19 vaccine. Recombination connected TRBV2 to TRBJ2-5; a tentative D call is TRBD2 (5 bases match). Specimen: CD4+ T cells from blood, cultured in vitro, collected before SARS-CoV-2 vaccination. This receptor has the CDR3 CASTSARQTSSGGQYF. In nucleotides, the sequence is TGTGCCAGCACCTCTGCTCGGCAGACTTCAAGTGGAGGCCAGTACTTC.